This T cell receptor beta chain came from a study of blood T cell repertoires in COVID-19. Overall study context: The study drew acute and convalescent COVID-19 samples from the United States, Italy and Spain. Sources were T cells, B-cell-depleted T cells, or PBMCs; the material itself was cDNA or gDNA.

Authors' methods: Amplifying reference gene primers gave estimates of nucleated cell counts. Data came from immunoSEQ multiplex PCR; TCRdb stores just in-frame clones and leaves some out. V and J calls and clone size are those listed in that table; D and trimming were worked out from the DNA. The table has 45,000 to 70,000 clones, approximately 91% seen once. CDR3 length: 17 residues. The germline CDR1 and CDR2 sequences are SGDLS and YYNGEE. Trimming at V came to 4 bases and at J to 1 base, leaving 8 bases not matched to a gene. The chain employs TRBV9 and TRBJ2-4, with 10 bases matching TRBD2. The source is a woman aged 60 to 75 with active or convalescent COVID-19. The sequencing sample was made of peripheral blood. The DNA for the CDR3 is TGTGCCAGCAGCAGTACAGCGGGAGGGGTGGCCAAAAACATTCAGTACTTC. It encodes CASSSTAGGVAKNIQYF.